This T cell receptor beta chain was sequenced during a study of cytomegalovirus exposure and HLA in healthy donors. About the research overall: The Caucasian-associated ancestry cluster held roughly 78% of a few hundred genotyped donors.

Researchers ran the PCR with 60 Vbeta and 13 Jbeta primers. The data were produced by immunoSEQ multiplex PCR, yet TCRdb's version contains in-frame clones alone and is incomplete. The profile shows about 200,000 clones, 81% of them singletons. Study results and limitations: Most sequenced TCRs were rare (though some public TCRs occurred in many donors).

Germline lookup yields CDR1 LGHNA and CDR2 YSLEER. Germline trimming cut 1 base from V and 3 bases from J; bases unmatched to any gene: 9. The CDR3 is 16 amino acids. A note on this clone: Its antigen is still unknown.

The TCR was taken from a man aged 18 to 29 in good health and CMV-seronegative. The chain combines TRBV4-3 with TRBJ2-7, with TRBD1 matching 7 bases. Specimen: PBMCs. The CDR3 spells CASSQGFAQGVYEQYF. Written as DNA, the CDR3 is TGCGCCAGCAGCCAAGGGTTTGCTCAGGGGGTCTACGAGCAGTACTTC.